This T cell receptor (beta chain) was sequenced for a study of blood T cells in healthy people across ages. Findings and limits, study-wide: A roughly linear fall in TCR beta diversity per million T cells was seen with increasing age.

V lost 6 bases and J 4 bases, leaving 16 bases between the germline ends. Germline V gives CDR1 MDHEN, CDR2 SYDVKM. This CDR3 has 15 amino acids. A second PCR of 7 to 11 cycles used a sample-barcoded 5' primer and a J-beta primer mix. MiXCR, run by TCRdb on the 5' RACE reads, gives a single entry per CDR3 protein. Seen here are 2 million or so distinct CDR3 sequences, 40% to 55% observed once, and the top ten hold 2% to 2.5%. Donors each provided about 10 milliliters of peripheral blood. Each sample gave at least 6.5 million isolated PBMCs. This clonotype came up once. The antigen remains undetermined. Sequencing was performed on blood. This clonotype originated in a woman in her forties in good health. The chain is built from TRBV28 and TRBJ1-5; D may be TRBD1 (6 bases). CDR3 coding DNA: TGTGCCAGCAGATACAGGGAGTTGGGGAATCAGCCCCAGCATTTT. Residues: CASRYRELGNQPQHF.